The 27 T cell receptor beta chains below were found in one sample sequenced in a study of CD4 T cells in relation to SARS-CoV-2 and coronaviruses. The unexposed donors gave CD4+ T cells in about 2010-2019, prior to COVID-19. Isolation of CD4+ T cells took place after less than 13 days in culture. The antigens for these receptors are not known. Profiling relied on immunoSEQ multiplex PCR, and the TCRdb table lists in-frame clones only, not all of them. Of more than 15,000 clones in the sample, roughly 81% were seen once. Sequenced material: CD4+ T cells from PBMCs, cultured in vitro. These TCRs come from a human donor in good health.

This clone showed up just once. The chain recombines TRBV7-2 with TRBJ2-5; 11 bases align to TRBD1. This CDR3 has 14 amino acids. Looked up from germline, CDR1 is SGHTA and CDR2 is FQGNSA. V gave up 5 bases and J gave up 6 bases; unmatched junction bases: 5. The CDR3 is CASSPGTGGQTQYF. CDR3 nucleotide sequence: TGTGCCAGCAGCCCAGGGACAGGGGGTCAGACCCAGTACTTC.

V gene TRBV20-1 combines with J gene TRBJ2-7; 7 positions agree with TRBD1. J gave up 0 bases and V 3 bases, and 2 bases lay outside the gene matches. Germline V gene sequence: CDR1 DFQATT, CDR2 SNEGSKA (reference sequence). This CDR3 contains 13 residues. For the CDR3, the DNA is TGCAGTGCTAGTAGGACAGGCTCCTACGAGCAGTACTTC. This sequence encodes CSASRTGSYEQYF.

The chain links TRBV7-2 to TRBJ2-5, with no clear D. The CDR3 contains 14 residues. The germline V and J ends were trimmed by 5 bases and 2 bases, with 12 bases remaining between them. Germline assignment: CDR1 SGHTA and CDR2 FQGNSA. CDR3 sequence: CASSLPPRQETQYF. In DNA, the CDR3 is TGTGCCAGCAGCCTTCCCCCCAGACAAGAGACCCAGTACTTC.

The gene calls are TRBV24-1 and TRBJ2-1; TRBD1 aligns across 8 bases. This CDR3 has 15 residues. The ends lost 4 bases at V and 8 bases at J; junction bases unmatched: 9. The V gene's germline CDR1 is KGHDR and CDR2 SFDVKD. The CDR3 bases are TGTGCCACCAGTGACCCCGGACAGGGACGGGATGAGCAGTTCTTC. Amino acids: CATSDPGQGRDEQFF.

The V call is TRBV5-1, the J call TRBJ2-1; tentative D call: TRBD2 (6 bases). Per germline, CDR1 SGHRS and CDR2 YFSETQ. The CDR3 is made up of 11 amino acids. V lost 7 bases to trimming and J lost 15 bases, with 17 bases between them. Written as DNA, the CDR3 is TGCGCCAGCCGCAGACTAGTCGTTTTGTTCTTC. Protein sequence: CASRRLVVLFF.

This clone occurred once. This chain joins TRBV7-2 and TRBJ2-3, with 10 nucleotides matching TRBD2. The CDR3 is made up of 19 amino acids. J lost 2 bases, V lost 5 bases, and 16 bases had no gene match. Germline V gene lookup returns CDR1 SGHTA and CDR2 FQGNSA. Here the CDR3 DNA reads TGTGCCAGCAGCCCACCTAGCGGGAGAGGCGGAAGACCCACAGATACGCAGTATTTT. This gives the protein CASSPPSGRGGRPTDTQYF.

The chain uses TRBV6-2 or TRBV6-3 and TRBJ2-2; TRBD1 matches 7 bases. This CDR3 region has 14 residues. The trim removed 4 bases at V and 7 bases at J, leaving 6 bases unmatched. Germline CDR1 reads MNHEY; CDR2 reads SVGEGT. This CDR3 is CASSFPGGVGELFF. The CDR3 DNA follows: TGTGCCAGCAGTTTCCCAGGGGGAGTCGGGGAGCTGTTTTTT.

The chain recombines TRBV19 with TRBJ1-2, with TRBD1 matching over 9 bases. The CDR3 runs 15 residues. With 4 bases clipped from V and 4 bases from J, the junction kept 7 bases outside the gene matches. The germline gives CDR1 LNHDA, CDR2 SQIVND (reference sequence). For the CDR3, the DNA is TGTGCCAGTAGTAACAACAGGGGGCCGGGCTATGGCTACACCTTC. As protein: CASSNNRGPGYGYTF.

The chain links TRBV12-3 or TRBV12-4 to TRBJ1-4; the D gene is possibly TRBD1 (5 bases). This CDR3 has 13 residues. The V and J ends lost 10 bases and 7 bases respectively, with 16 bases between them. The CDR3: CATGRDGTEKLFF. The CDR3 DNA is TGTGCCACAGGAAGGGACGGCACTGAAAAACTGTTTTTT.

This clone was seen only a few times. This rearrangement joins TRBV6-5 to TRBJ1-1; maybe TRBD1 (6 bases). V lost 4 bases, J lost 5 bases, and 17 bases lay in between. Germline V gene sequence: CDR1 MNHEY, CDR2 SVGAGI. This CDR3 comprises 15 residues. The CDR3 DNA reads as TGTGCCAGCAGTTTAGAACAGGGATTTACGACTGAAGCTTTCTTT. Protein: CASSLEQGFTTEAFF.

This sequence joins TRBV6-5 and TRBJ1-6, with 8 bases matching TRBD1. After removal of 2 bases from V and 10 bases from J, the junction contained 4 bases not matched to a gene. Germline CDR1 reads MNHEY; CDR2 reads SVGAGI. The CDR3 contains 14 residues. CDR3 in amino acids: CASSYTGGGSPLHF. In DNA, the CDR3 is TGTGCCAGCAGTTACACAGGGGGGGGATCACCCCTCCACTTT.

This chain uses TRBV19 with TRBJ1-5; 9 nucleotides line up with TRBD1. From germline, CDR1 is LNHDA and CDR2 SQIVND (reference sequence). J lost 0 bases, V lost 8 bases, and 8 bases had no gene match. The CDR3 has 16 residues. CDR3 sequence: CASRRDREHSNQPQHF. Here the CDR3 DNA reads TGTGCCAGTCGCCGGGACAGGGAACATAGCAATCAGCCCCAGCATTTT. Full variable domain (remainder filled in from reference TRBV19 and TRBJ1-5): DGGITQSPKYLFRKEGQNVTLSCEQNLNHDAMYWYRQDPGQGLRLIYYSQIVNDFQKGDIAEGYSVSREKKESFPLTVTSAQKNPTAFYLCASRRDREHSNQPQHFGDGTRLSIL.

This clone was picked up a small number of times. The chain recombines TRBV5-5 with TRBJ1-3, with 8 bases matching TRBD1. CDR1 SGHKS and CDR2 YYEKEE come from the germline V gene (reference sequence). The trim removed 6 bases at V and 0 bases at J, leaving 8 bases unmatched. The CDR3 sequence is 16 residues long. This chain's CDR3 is CASNLGQGPSGNTIYF. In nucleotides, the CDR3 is TGTGCCAGCAACTTAGGACAGGGCCCCTCTGGAAACACCATATATTTT.

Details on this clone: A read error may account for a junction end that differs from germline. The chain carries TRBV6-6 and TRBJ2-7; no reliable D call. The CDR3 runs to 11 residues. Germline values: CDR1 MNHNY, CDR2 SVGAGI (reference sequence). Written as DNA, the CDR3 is TGTGCCAGCAGTTACAAGACGGACGTAGACTTC. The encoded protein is CASSYKTDVDF.

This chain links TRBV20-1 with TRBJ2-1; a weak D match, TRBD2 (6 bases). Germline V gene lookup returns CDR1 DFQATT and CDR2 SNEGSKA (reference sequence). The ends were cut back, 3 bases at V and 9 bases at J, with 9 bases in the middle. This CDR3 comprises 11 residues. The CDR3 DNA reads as TGCAGTGCTAGTGCAGCGGGTGAGCAGTTCTTC. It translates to CSASAAGEQFF.

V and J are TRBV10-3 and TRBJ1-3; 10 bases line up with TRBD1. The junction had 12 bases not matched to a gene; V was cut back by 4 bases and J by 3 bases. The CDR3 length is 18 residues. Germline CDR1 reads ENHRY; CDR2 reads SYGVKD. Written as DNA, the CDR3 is TGTGCCATCAGTGGGTCCCCCGGGACAGGGGAATATGGAAACACCATATATTTT. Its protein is CAISGSPGTGEYGNTIYF.

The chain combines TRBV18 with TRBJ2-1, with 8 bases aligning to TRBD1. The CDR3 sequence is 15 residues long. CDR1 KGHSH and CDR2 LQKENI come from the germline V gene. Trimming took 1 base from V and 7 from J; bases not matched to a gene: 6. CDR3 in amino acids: CASSPQTGDGNEQFF. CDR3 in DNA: TGTGCCAGCTCACCACAGACAGGGGATGGGAATGAGCAGTTCTTC.

CDR3 sequence reads: CASSLGQGSREKLFF. CDR3 DNA sequence: TGTGCCAGCAGCTTGGGTCAGGGGAGCCGAGAAAAACTGTTTTTT. The chain carries TRBV5-4 and TRBJ1-4; tentatively, D is TRBD1 (6 bases). V lost 0 bases, J lost 8 bases, and 14 bases lay in between. CDR3 length equals 15 residues. Germline V gene lookup returns CDR1 SGHNT and CDR2 YYREEE (reference sequence).

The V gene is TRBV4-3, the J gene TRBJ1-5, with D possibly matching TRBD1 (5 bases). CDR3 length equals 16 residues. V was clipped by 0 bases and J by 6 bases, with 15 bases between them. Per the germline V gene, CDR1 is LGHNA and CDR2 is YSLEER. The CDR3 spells CASSQDWQGWSQPQHF. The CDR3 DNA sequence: TGCGCCAGCAGCCAAGATTGGCAGGGTTGGAGTCAGCCCCAGCATTTT.

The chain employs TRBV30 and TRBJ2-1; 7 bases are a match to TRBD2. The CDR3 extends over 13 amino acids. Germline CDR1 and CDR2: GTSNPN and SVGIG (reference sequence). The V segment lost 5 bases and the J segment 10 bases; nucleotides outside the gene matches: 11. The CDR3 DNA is TGTGCCTGGGTGAGCGGGAATTTCGTAGAGCAGTTCTTC. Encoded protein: CAWVSGNFVEQFF.

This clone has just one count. CDR3 amino acids: CASSPTGLLGYEQYF. As DNA, the CDR3 is TGTGCCAGCAGTCCGACGGGCCTGTTGGGTTACGAGCAGTACTTC. The chain carries TRBV7-8 and TRBJ2-7, with D unresolved. The CDR3 is 15 residues long. V lost 6 bases, J lost 4 bases, and 19 bases lay in between. Germline CDR1 SGHVS, CDR2 FQNEAQ.

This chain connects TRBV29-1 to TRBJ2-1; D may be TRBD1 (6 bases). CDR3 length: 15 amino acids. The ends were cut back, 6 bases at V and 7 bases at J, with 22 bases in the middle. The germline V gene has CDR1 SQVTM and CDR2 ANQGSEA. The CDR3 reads CSVEPGDTLRNEQFF. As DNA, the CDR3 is TGCAGCGTCGAACCAGGGGACACCCTACGGAATGAGCAGTTCTTC.

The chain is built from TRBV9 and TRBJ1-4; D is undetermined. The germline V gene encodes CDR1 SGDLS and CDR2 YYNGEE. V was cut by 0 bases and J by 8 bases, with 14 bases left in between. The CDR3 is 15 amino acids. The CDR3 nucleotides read TGTGCCAGCAGCGTAGGCCCGGACCCGATGGAAAAACTGTTTTTT. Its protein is CASSVGPDPMEKLFF.

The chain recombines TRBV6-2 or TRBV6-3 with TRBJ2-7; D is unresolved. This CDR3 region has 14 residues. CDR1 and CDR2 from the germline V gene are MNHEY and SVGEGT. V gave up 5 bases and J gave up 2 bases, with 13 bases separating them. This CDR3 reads CASSPPDGTYEQYF. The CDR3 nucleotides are TGTGCCAGCAGTCCCCCTGACGGAACCTACGAGCAGTACTTC.

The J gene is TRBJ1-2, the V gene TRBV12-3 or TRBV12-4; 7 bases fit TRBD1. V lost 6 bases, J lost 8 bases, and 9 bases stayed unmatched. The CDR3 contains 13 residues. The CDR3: CASRPTGAPGYTF. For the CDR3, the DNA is TGTGCCAGCAGACCAACAGGGGCGCCAGGCTACACCTTC.

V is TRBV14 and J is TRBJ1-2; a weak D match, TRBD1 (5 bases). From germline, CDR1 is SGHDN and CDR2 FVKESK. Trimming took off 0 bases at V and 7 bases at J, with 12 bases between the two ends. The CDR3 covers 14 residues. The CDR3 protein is CASSQDLAGTGYTF. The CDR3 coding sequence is TGTGCCAGCAGCCAAGATTTAGCAGGGACTGGCTACACCTTC.

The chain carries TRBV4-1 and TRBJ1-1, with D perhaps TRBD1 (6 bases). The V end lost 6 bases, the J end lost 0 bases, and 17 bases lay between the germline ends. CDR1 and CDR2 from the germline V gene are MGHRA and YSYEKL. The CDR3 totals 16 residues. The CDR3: CASSPGALSMNTEAFF. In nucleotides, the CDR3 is TGCGCCAGCAGTCCAGGGGCACTTTCCATGAACACTGAAGCTTTCTTT.